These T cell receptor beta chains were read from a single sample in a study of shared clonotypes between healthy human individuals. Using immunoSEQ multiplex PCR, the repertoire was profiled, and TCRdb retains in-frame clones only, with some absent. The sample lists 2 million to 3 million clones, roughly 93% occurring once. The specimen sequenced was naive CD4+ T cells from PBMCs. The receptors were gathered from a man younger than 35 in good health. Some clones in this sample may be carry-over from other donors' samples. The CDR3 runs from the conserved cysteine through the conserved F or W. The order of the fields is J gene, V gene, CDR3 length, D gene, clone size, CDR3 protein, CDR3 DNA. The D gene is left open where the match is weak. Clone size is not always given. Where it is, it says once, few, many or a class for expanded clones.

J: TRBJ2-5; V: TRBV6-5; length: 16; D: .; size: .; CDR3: CASSLTPGGPRKTQYF; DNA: TGTGCCAGCAGTTTGACCCCCGGGGGGCCGAGGAAGACCCAGTACTTC
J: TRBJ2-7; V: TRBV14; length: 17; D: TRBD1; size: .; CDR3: CASSRLNVQGARGQQYF; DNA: TGTGCCAGCAGCCGCCTTAATGTCCAGGGGGCGCGGGGTCAGCAGTACTTC
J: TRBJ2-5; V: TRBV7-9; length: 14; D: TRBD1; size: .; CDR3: CASSYHRGRETQYF; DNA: TGTGCCAGCAGCTACCACAGGGGGCGAGAGACCCAGTACTTC
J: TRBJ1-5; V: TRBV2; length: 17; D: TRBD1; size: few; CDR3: CASSLTLGQHSNQPQHF; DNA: TGTGCCAGCTCCTTGACCTTGGGACAGCATAGCAATCAGCCCCAGCATTTT
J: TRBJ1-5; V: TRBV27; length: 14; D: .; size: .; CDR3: CASSYRRFYQPQHF; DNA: TGTGCCAGCAGTTACCGCCGGTTCTATCAGCCCCAGCATTTT
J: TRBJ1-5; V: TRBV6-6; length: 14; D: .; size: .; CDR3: CASSETSRSWPQHF; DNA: TGTGCCAGCAGCGAAACGTCCAGGTCCTGGCCCCAGCATTTT
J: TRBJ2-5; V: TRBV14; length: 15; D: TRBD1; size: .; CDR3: CASSPGQGARETQYF; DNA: TGTGCCAGCAGTCCGGGACAGGGGGCTCGGGAGACCCAGTACTTC
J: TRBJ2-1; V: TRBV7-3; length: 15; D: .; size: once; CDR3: CASSLMSGPYNEQFF; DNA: TGTGCCAGCAGCTTAATGTCGGGACCCTACAATGAGCAGTTCTTC
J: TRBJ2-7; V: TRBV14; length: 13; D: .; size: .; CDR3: CASSQATTYEQYF; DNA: TGTGCCAGCAGCCAAGCGACTACCTACGAGCAGTACTTC
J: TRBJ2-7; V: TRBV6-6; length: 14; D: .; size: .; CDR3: CASSTPGRNYGQYF; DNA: TGTGCCAGCAGTACCCCAGGGCGGAACTACGGGCAGTACTTC
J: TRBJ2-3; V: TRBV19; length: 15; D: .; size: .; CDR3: CASRGGDRTTDTQYF; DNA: TGTGCCAGTAGGGGGGGAGACCGGACCACAGATACGCAGTATTTT
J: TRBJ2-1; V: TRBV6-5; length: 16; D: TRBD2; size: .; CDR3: CASSYSSRGGANEQFF; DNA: TGTGCCAGCAGTTACTCGAGCCGCGGGGGGGCGAATGAGCAGTTCTTC
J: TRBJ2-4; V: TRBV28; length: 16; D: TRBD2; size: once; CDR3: CASSSSGRPAKNIQYF; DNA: TGTGCCAGCAGTTCTAGCGGGAGGCCAGCCAAAAACATTCAGTACTTC
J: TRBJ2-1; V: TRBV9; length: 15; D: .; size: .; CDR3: CASSSGGLRANEQFF; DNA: TGTGCCAGCAGCTCCGGGGGACTCCGGGCGAATGAGCAGTTCTTC
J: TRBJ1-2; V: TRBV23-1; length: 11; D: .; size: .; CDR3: CASTLRARYTF; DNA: TGCGCCAGCACTCTAAGGGCGCGCTACACCTTC
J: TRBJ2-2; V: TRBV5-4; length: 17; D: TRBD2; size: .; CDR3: CASSFLGLAGSSGELFF; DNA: TGTGCCAGCAGCTTCCTGGGCCTAGCGGGGTCGTCCGGGGAGCTGTTTTTT
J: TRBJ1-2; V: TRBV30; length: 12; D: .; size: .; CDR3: CAWSVAGSGYTF; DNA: TGTGCCTGGAGTGTGGCAGGGAGCGGCTACACCTTC
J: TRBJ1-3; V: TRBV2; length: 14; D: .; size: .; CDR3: CASTGPLAGNTIYF; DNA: TGTGCCAGCACCGGGCCCCTCGCTGGAAACACCATATATTTT
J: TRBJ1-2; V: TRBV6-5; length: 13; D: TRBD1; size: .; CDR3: CASKTTGATGYTF; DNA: TGTGCCAGCAAAACTACAGGGGCCACGGGCTACACCTTC
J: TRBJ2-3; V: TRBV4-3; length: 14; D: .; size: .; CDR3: CASSQRGSTDTQYF; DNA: TGCGCCAGCAGCCAACGGGGTAGCACAGATACGCAGTATTTT
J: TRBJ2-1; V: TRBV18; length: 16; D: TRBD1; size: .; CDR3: CASSPPTGGRYNEQFF; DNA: TGTGCCAGCTCACCACCGACAGGGGGGAGGTACAATGAGCAGTTCTTC
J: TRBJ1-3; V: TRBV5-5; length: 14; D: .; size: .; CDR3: CASSLSDSGNTIYF; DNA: TGTGCCAGCAGCTTGTCAGACTCTGGAAACACCATATATTTT
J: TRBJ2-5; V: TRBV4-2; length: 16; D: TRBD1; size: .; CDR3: CASSQEGQGGRETQYF; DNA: TGTGCCAGCAGCCAAGAGGGACAGGGAGGAAGAGAGACCCAGTACTTC
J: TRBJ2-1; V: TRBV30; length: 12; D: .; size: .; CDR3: CAWSVLPNEQFF; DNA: TGTGCCTGGAGTGTACTTCCCAATGAGCAGTTCTTC
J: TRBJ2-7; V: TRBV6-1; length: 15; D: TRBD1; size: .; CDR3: CASSDWGQASYEQYF; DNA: TGTGCCAGCAGTGACTGGGGACAGGCATCCTACGAGCAGTACTTC
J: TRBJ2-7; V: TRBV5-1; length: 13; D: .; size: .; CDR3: CASSLGLQYEQYF; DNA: TGCGCCAGCAGCTTGGGGCTGCAATACGAGCAGTACTTC
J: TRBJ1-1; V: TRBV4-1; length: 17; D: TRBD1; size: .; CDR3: CASSQVFSGQVNTEAFF; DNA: TGCGCCAGCAGCCAAGTTTTTTCTGGACAGGTTAACACTGAAGCTTTCTTT
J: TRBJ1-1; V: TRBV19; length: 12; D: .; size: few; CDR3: CASMWGGTEAFF; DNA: TGTGCCAGCATGTGGGGGGGCACTGAAGCTTTCTTT
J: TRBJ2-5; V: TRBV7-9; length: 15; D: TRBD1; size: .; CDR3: CASSLYGTAQETQYF; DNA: TGTGCCAGCAGCTTATACGGGACAGCGCAAGAGACCCAGTACTTC
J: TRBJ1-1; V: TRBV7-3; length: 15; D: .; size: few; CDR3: CASSTTGQGITEAFF; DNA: TGTGCCAGCAGCACAACAGGGCAGGGGATAACTGAAGCTTTCTTT
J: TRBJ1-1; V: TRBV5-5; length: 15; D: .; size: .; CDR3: CASSFMSGMNTEAFF; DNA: TGTGCCAGCAGCTTTATGTCAGGGATGAACACTGAAGCTTTCTTT
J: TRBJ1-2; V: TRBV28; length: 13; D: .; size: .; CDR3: CASSRTENYGYTF; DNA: TGTGCCAGCAGTCGGACAGAGAACTATGGCTACACCTTC
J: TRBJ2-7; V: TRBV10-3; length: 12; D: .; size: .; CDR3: CAAGAASYEQYF; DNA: TGTGCCGCCGGGGCTGCTTCCTACGAGCAGTACTTC
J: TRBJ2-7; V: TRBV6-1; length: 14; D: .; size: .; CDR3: CASSSRYSIDEQYF; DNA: TGTGCCAGCAGTTCTAGATACAGTATCGACGAGCAGTACTTC
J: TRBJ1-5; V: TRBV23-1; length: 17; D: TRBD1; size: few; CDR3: CASSQPGQGFSNQPQHF; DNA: TGCGCCAGCAGTCAACCCGGACAGGGTTTTAGCAATCAGCCCCAGCATTTT
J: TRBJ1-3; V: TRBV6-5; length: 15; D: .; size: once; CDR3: CASSTGAFSGNTIYF; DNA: TGTGCCAGCAGTACGGGGGCCTTCTCTGGAAACACCATATATTTT
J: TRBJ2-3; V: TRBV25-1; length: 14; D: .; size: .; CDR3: CASSEQLYTDTQYF; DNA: TGTGCCAGCAGTGAACAGCTGTACACAGATACGCAGTATTTT
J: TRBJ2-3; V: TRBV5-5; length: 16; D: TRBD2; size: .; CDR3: CASSLAPSGYSDTQYF; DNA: TGTGCCAGCAGCTTGGCCCCTAGCGGCTACTCAGATACGCAGTATTTT
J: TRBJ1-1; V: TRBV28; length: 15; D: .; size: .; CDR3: CASSLVGGPNTEAFF; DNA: TGTGCCAGCAGTTTGGTGGGGGGGCCGAACACTGAAGCTTTCTTT
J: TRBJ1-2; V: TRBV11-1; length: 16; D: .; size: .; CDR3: CASSSYRDTYNYGYTF; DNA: TGTGCCAGCAGCTCTTACAGGGACACCTATAACTATGGCTACACCTTC
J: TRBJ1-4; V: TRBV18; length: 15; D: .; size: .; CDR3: CASSPRGSAREKLFF; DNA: TGTGCCAGCTCACCTCGGGGTTCGGCACGTGAAAAACTGTTTTTT
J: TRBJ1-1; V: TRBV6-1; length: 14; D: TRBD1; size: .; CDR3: CASRTGVIGTEAFF; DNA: TGTGCCTCCAGGACAGGGGTAATTGGCACTGAAGCTTTCTTT
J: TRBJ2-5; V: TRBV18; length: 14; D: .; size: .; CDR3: CASSPSGPKETQYF; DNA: TGTGCCAGCTCACCCTCAGGTCCGAAAGAGACCCAGTACTTC
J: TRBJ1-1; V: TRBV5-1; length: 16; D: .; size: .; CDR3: CASSLGQRDGNTEAFF; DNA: TGCGCCAGCAGCTTGGGACAGCGAGACGGGAACACTGAAGCTTTCTTT
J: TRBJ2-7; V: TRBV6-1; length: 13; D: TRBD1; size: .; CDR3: CASSTDRGYEQYF; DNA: TGTGCCAGCAGTACGGACAGGGGATACGAGCAGTACTTC
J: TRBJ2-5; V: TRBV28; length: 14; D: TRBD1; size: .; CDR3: CASSLGQVQETQYF; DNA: TGTGCCAGCAGTCTAGGACAGGTTCAAGAGACCCAGTACTTC
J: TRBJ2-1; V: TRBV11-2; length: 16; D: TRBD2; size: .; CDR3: CASSRTSGSQYNEQFF; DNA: TGTGCCAGCAGCCGGACTAGCGGGAGTCAGTACAATGAGCAGTTCTTC
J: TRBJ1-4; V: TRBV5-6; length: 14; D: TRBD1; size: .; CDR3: CASSLEQGAGKLFF; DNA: TGTGCCAGCAGCTTGGAACAGGGGGCGGGAAAACTGTTTTTT
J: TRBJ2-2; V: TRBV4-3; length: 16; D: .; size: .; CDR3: CASSQDLRQDTGELFF; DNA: TGCGCCAGCAGCCAAGATCTGCGCCAGGACACCGGGGAGCTGTTTTTT
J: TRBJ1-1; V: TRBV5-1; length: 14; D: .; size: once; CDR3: CASSLEGRGTEAFF; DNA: TGCGCCAGCAGCTTGGAGGGCAGGGGTACTGAAGCTTTCTTT
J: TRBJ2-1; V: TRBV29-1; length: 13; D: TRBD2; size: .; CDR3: CSDMGLYYNEQFF; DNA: TGCAGCGACATGGGACTATATTACAATGAGCAGTTCTTC
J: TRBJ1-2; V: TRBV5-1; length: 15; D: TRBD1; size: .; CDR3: CASSLTGQGARGYTF; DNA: TGCGCCAGCAGCTTGACCGGACAGGGGGCTCGCGGCTACACCTTC
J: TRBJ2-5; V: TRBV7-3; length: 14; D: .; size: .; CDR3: CASSFVTGAETQYF; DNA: TGTGCCAGCAGCTTCGTAACTGGGGCAGAGACCCAGTACTTC
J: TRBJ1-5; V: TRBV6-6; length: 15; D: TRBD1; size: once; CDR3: CASRDGQGINQPQHF; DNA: TGTGCCAGCAGGGACGGACAGGGGATAAATCAGCCCCAGCATTTT
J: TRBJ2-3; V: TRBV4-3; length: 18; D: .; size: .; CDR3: CASSQGGGAGRLTDTQYF; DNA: TGCGCCAGCAGCCAGGGGGGGGGCGCAGGGAGACTCACAGATACGCAGTATTTT